The clone carrying this T cell receptor (beta chain) occurred once. A read error may produce the germline difference seen at one junction end. Before thyroid surgery, none of the patients had received any treatment. These data originate in a study of metastatic and nonmetastatic thyroid tumors. Study as a whole: Repertoires were compared across blood and tumor or nodule tissue from malignant and benign thyroid patients.

MiXCR reprocessed the PCR reads for TCRdb. The sample holds about 40,000 clones; roughly a sixth are singletons and the top ten take less than 4.5%. CDR1 and CDR2 from the germline V gene are SGHRS and YFSETQ. The CDR3 sequence is 14 residues long. Sequencing was done on a sample of blood. This sequence joins TRBV5-1 and TRBJ2-4; D is ambiguous. The clonotype comes from a female donor with papillary thyroid cancer or a benign thyroid nodule (not recorded which). Some clones in this sample may be carry-over from other donors' samples. The CDR3 DNA is TGCGCCAGCAGCTTTTCACCAGGTTACGACATTCATTACTTC. This sequence encodes CASSFSPGYDIHYF.